This T cell receptor beta chain comes out of a study of beta chain features in type 1 diabetes. General study points: Shorter TCRB CDR3s, moderately but significantly so, were found in Type 1 diabetes patients in all four CD4+ subsets. A possible short-template PCR bias applies equally to patients and controls.

Note on this clone: Its cognate antigen is unknown.

Every bit of the isolated RNA underwent reverse transcription, so sequencing read expressed TCRB transcripts. Produced via immunoSEQ multiplex PCR; TCRdb's table is partial and in-frame only. There are more than 300,000 clones in the sample; approximately 12% occur only once, and 0.0095% to 0.013% lies in the top ten. V lost 1 base and J 12 bases, leaving 19 bases between the germline ends. The CDR3 contains 15 residues. Per germline, CDR1 MNHNS and CDR2 SASEGT. The chain recombines TRBV6-1 with TRBJ2-1; D might be TRBD2 (6 bases). The sample was naive CD4+ T cells from blood. This clonotype originated in a woman under 30 with type 1 diabetes. The chain's CDR3 is CASSEGGGPSFGQFF. The CDR3 DNA reads as TGTGCCAGCAGTGAAGGCGGAGGGCCCTCGTTTGGGCAGTTCTTC.